The present T cell receptor (beta chain) was sequenced within a study of CD8+ T cells in alopecia areata. On the study more broadly: The percentage of affected scalp area served as the score of severity for treated patients. Findings and limits, study-wide: Lesional scalp, especially alopecia totalis/universalis, showed higher clonality than normal scalp.

cDNA prepared by RNA extraction and subsequent reverse transcription served as the template for sequencing. TCRdb keeps only in-frame clones here, not all; method: immunoSEQ multiplex PCR. The sample yields over 100,000 clones, roughly 55% seen once. Treatment in this sample: oral pan-JAK inhibitor, 5-10 mg twice daily. With respect to this clone: The antigen remains unidentified.

CDR3 size: 15 residues. The junction had 7 bases not matched to a gene; V was cut back by 2 bases and J by 5 bases. The germline V gene encodes CDR1 ENHRY and CDR2 SYGVKD. Sequenced material: CD8+ T cells sorted from blood, taken at week 24, from a patient treated with tofacitinib. This TCR derives from a human donor with alopecia areata. This chain uses TRBV10-3 with TRBJ2-7; TRBD1 matches at 9 bases. The CDR3 nucleotides are TGTGCCATCAGTGAGGGGGACAGGGTAATTGACGAGCAGTACTTC. It codes for CAISEGDRVIDEQYF.